The entry below gives a single T cell receptor (beta chain) sequence along with its context. The antigen this receptor binds is unknown. No qualities accompany the bases; no much larger clone lies one base away. This sample is drawn from a study of cytomegalovirus exposure and HLA in healthy donors (dated 2017 in TCRdb). General notes on the study: In an earlier analysis of 550 to 750 of the donors, 276 Gb of sequence data and 100 million or so unique TCR beta sequences from about 190 million T cells were reported. Approximately 310 gigabases of sequencing data and around 87 million unique TCR sequences were included in an early release covering around 600 HLA-typed donors. The genetic ancestry cluster associated with self-reported Caucasian donors included over 65% of the roughly 360 genotyped donors. The study was designed to test whether signatures of past pathogen exposure could be identified by cataloging public T cell receptors. Using immunosequencing, the study profiled T cell repertoires from 500 to 800 subjects and related those repertoires to cytomegalovirus serostatus. A separate validation cohort of 100 to 150 different subjects was used in addition to the roughly 620-subject first cohort. To predict cytomegalovirus infection status, the study brought together high-throughput TCR immunosequencing, statistical association of individual TCRs with disease status, and machine learning. In a later analysis, previously published TCR beta repertoires from 500 to 750 donors were re-analyzed and high-resolution HLA genotyping was added so that TCR occurrence patterns could be studied. Rather than using new phenotypic data, the later analysis identified candidate immune exposures from TCR beta sequences and from how often those sequences occurred across donors. In an earlier analysis of a few hundred of the donors, high-throughput TCR beta sequencing was used to judge whether each TCR beta V gene segment behaved as functional or pseudogenic. Donor age, sex, ethnicity and CMV serostatus were compiled together with the repertoire data. A later genetic analysis took genome-wide SNP genotypes for about three fifths of the 666 donors and used that subset as a discovery cohort. All discovery cohort repertoires had been generated on a single sequencing platform. Class I and class II HLA loci were covered by the typing at four-digit resolution. The number of typed donors differed by locus: about 629-630 for A, B, C, DRB1 and DQB1; approximately 540 for DQA1; about 600 for DPA1; and 450 to 480 for DPB1. Several DR-DQ haplotypes were handled as single units for association and clustering, since linkage in the cohort was strong. Across some 400 genotyped donors of the cohort, an average of approximately 220,000 unique TCR beta nucleotide sequences per donor were sequenced, and 15% to 20% of those sequences were non-productive. What the research found in general, with its limitations: A later analysis found that most CMV-associated TCR beta chains appeared HLA-restricted, with HLA associations seemingly driven largely by CMV exposure. In a later analysis, several top co-occurrence clusters were reported to appear linked to parvovirus B19, influenza, CMV and Epstein-Barr virus. The authors suggested that the approach could potentially be generalized to other disease states and immunological phenotypes. Most TCR sequences were seen in very few donors, while some public TCRs were found in many individuals. Because the 87-base-pair reads could not distinguish some IMGT-functional V segments, including TRBV6-2 and TRBV6-3, those segments were excluded. This cohort had only TCR beta chains sequenced, and the lack of alpha or paired-chain data limited which features could be detected. A further reported finding was that TCR beta sequences accurately predicted the HLA-A and HLA-B alleles for most subjects in the first cohort. A few of the identified cytomegalovirus-associated TCR beta chains were confirmed in vitro to be specific for cytomegalovirus antigens. In a later analysis, HLA-associated TCR beta chains showed more clonal expansion and lower generation probabilities than non-associated chains that were equally common. The sequencing pipeline was judged likely to have produced a cluster of highly shared sequence variants as a technical artifact. The classifier was reported to diagnose cytomegalovirus status with high specificity and sensitivity in both the original and validation cohorts. In a later analysis, the rate of TCR association differed among HLA loci, with DRB1 alleles having the most associated TCRs and HLA-C alleles having the fewest. Correlated functional status among segregating V segments might be attributable to linkage disequilibrium, but an unknown experimental factor could not be ruled out. The presence/absence analyses assumed that sequencing depth was roughly uniform across donors, and that assumption may not be true. Because HLA typing was missing for some donors at each locus, association tests included only the typed subset. A total of 164 TCR beta chains were listed by the study as associated with cytomegalovirus. An association between a missense DCLRE1C variant and V-gene and J-gene trimming of TCR beta chains was found in a later genetic analysis and replicated in an independent cohort. Compared with the approximately 720-donor mean, donors in an Asian-associated ancestry cluster had fewer N-insertions in productive TCRs, according to a later genetic analysis. In a later analysis, about 16,000 TCR beta sequences were associated with specific HLA alleles at a false discovery rate of 0.05. Strong co-occurrence of HLA alleles, especially DR and DQ, made assigning TCR associations to individual alleles difficult. Because counts were too low, around 18 rarely observed V segments, including chromosome 9 orphons, were left out of the earlier analysis of a few hundred of the donors. Immune exposure information for the cohort was limited to CMV serostatus. In an earlier analysis of some 500 of the donors, most TCR beta V segments appeared in productive rearrangements about 87% or about 30% of the time, broadly matching IMGT annotations.

Reading the germline V gene (reference sequence) gives CDR1 SEHNR and CDR2 FQNEAQ. V is reduced by 5 bases and J by 3 bases, leaving a spacing of 13 bases between them. Its CDR3 holds 15 amino acids, cysteine through phenylalanine. The DNA shown is the 45-base CDR3, in frame from base 1. The cohort consisted of 650 to 850 healthy bone marrow donors. At the time of sampling, every cohort member was nominally healthy, though immune exposures that went unrecorded were likely present. The donor was CMV seropositive and belonged to the group of 250 to 300 seropositive cohort members. Each donor provided a peripheral blood sample, and peripheral blood mononuclear cells were used for TCR beta sequencing. Genomic DNA extraction from the blood cell samples was performed with the Qiagen DNeasy Blood Extraction Kit. The protocol used for the library was the immunoSEQ multiplex PCR assay. For the multiplex PCR, a mixture combining 60 forward primers for TCR Vbeta segments and 13 reverse primers for TCR Jbeta segments was used. The CDR3 region of rearranged TCR beta genes was amplified from genomic DNA by a multiplex PCR assay. The Illumina HiSeq System was used to sequence the amplified TCR beta libraries as 87-base-pair reads. Concerning the study's data processing: A later analysis counted about 80 million unique TCR beta chains across the 550 to 700 repertoires, and approximately 11 million of these chains were shared by at least two donors. Raw reads were error-corrected and collapsed into unique sequences by a nearest-neighbor algorithm in which closely related sequences were merged to remove PCR and sequencing errors. To assign V, D and J gene segments, CDR3 sequences were aligned to IMGT reference sequences. For a sequence to be retained, at least a six-nucleotide match to both a V gene segment and a J gene segment was required. Rearrangements were called productive when the CDR3 lacked stop codons and stayed in frame with V and J; all others were non-productive. CDR3 was defined according to IMGT convention as the region running from the second conserved V-encoded cysteine to the conserved J-encoded phenylalanine. The earlier analysis of some 540 of the donors excluded any sequence lacking an unambiguous match to a single V gene segment. In an earlier analysis of several hundred of the donors, V segments were called functional above 56.7% productive rearrangements and were called segregating when the between-donor standard deviation exceeded 5%. A statistical classification framework was built for diagnosing cytomegalovirus status from the catalog of TCR beta chain sequences. In a later analysis, TCR nucleotide sequences were compared against IMGT/GENE-DB human TR gene sequences so that V and J genes could be assigned. The TCRdist pipeline was used in a later analysis to assign CDR3 sequences and most-parsimonious VDJ recombination scenarios. A later analysis defined each TCR beta chain by its CDR3 amino acid sequence plus V-gene family, and excluded reads lacking a unique V-gene family. A later analysis removed several hundred highly shared, low-generation-probability nucleotide sequences to deal with suspected cross-contamination and a sequencing artifact. In a later analysis, a clonal expansion index for each public chain was calculated from normalized within-repertoire ranks of inferred template counts. In a later analysis, generation probabilities were computed with a VDJ recombination model fitted to out-of-frame rearrangements, and the resulting probabilities were checked against IGoR. A later analysis scored TCR-TCR, TCR-HLA and TCR-CMV co-occurrence with hypergeometric tests, applying a repertoire-size bias correction to TCR pairs. False discovery rates were estimated in a later analysis by permuting HLA or CMV assignments 20 times. In a later analysis, co-occurring TCRs were grouped using DBSCAN, with TCRdist sequence similarity added in when clustering inside HLA-allele-positive subsets. Co-occurrence clustering excluded repertoires with fewer than 30,000 or more than 120,000 public chains, plus five with anomalous nucleotide sharing. The clones in this table, taken by TCRdb from immuneACCESS, are in-frame only. Not every clone is retained; where verified, under half of the shortfall comes from an unresolved V gene, and the cause of the rest is unknown. V and J calls and clone size come straight from that table; D and trimming were deduced from the DNA. Recorded for this sample are about 140,000 clones; 82% of them occurred a single time. The ten largest make up approximately 1.5% of the sample.

The origin of this receptor is a man younger than 45 in good health and CMV-seropositive. The rearranged segments are TRBV7-9 and TRBJ1-4, with the D segment identity uncertain. The sequencing sample was made of PBMCs. The CDR3 is CASSIRGIPNEKLFF. In nucleotide form, the sequence is TGTGCCAGCAGCATACGAGGGATTCCTAATGAAAAACTGTTTTTT.